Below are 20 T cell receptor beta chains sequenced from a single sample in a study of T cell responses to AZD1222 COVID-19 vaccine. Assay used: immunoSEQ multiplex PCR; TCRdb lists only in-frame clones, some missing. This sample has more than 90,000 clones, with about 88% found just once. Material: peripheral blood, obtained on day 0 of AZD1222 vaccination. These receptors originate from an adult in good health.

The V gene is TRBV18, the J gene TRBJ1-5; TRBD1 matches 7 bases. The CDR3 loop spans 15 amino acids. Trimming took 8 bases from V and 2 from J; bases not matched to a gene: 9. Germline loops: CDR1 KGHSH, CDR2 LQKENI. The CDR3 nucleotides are TGTGCCAGCGCCAGGGGGTCTGTGGGCAATCAGCCCCAGCATTTT. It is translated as CASARGSVGNQPQHF.

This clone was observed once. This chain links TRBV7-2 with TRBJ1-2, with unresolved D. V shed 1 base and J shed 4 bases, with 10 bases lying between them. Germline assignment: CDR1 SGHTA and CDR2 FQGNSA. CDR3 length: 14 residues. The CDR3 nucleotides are TGTGCCAGCAGCTTAGAGGCCAGAACCTATGGCTACACCTTC. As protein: CASSLEARTYGYTF.

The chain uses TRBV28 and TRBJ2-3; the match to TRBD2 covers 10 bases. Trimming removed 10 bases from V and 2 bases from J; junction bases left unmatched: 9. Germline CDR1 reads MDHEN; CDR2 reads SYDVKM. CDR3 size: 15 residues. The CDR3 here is CAINLAGGITDTQYF. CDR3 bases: TGTGCCATCAACTTAGCGGGAGGAATCACAGATACGCAGTATTTT.

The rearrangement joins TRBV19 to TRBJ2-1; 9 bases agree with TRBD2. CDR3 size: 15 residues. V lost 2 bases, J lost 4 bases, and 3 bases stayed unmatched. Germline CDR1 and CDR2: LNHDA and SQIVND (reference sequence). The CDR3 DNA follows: TGTGCCAGTAGTATATGGCTAGCGGGATACAATGAGCAGTTCTTC. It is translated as CASSIWLAGYNEQFF.

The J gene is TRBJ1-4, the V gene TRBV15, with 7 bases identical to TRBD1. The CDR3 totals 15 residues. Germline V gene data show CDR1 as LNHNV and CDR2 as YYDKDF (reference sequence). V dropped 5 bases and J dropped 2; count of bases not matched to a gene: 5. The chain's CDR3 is CATSQRQGTNEKLFF. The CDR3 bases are TGTGCCACCAGCCAGCGACAGGGCACTAATGAAAAACTGTTTTTT. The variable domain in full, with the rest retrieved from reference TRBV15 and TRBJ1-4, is DAMVIQNPRYQVTQFGKPVTLSCSQTLNHNVMYWYQQKSSQAPKLLFHYYDKDFNNEADTPDNFQSRRPNTSFCFLDIRSPGLGDTAMYLCATSQRQGTNEKLFFGSGTQLSVL.

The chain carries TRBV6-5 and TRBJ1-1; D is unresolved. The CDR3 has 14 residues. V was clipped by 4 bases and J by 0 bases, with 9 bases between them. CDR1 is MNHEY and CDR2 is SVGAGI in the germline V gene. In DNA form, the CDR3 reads TGTGCCAGCAGTTCACAGACCCTGAACACTGAAGCTTTCTTT. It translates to CASSSQTLNTEAFF.

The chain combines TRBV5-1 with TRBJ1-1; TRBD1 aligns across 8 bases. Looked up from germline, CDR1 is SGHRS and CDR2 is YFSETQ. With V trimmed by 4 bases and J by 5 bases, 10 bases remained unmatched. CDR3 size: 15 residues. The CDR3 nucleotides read TGCGCCAGCAGCCCATTGGGGACAGGAGATACTGAAGCTTTCTTT. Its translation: CASSPLGTGDTEAFF.

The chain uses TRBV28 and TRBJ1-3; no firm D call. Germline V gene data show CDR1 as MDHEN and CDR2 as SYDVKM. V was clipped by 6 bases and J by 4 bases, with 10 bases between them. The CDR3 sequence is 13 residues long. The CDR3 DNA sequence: TGTGCCAGCAGGAGACTGGAGGGAAACACCATATATTTT. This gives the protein CASRRLEGNTIYF.

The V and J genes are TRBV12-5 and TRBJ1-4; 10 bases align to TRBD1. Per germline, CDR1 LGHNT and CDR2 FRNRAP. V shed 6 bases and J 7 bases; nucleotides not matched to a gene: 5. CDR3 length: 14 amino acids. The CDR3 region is CASGRTGGGEKLFF. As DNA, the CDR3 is TGTGCTAGTGGCCGGACAGGGGGGGGTGAAAAACTGTTTTTT.

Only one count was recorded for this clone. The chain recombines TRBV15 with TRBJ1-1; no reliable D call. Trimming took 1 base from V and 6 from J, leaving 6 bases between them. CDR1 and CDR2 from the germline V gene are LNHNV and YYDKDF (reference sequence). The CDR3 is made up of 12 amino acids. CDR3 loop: CATSRAASEAFF. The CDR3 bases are TGTGCCACCAGCAGAGCTGCTTCTGAAGCTTTCTTT.

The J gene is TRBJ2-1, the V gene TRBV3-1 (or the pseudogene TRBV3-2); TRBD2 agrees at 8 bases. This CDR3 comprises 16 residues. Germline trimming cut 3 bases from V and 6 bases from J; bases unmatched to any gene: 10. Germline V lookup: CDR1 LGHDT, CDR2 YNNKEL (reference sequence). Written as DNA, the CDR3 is TGTGCCAGCAGCCAGATGAATAGCGGGACGGGCAATGAGCAGTTCTTC. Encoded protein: CASSQMNSGTGNEQFF.

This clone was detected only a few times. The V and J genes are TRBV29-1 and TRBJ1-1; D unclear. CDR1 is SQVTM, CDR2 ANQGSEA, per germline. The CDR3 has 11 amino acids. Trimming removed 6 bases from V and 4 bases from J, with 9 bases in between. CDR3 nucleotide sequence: TGCAGCGTGTTACGGGGCACTGAAGCTTTCTTT. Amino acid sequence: CSVLRGTEAFF.

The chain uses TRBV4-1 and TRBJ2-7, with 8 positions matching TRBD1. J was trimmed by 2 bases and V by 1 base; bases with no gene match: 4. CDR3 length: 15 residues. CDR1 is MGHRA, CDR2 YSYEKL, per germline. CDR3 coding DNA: TGCGCCAGCAGCCAAGCCGGGACAGGACCCTACGAGCAGTACTTC. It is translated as CASSQAGTGPYEQYF.

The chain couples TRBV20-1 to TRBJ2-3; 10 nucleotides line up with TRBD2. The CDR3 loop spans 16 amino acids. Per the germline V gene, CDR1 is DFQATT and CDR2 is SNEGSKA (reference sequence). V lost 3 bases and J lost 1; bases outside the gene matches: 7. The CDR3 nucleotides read TGCAGTGCTAGTAATCCCCTAGCGGGGGGCACAGATACGCAGTATTTT. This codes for CSASNPLAGGTDTQYF.

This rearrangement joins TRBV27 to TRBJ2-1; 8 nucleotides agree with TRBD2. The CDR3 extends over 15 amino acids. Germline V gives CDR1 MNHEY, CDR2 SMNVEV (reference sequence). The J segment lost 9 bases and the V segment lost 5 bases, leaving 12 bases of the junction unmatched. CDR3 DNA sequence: TGTGCCAGCAGTCCTCAAGCGGGGGTCGGTGGTGAGCAGTTCTTC. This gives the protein CASSPQAGVGGEQFF.

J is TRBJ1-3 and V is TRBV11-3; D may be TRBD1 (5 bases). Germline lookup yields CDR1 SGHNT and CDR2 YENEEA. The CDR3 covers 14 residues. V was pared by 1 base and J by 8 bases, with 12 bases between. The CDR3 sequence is CASSLGRGADTIYF. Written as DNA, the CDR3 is TGTGCCAGCAGCTTAGGACGGGGCGCGGACACCATATATTTT.

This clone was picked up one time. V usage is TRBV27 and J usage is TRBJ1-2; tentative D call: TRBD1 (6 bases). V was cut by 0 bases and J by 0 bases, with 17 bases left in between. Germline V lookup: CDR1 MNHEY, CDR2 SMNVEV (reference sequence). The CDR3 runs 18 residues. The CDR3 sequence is CASSLSGAGPWSNYGYTF. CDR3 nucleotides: TGTGCCAGCAGTTTATCGGGGGCAGGACCTTGGTCTAACTATGGCTACACCTTC.

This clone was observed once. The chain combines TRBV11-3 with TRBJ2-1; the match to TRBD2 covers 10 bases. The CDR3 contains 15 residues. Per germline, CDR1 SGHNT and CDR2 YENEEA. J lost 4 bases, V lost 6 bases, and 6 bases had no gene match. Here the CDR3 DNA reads TGTGCCAGCAGTCCTACTAGCGGGACTTACAATGAGCAGTTCTTC. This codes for CASSPTSGTYNEQFF.

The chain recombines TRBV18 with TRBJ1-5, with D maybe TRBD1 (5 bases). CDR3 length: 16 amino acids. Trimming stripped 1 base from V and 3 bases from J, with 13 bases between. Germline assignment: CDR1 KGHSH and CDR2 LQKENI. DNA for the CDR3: TGTGCCAGCTCACCACGTTTAGGGGATGTCAATCAGCCCCAGCATTTT. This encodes CASSPRLGDVNQPQHF.

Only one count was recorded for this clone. CDR3 nucleotide sequence: TGCAGCGCCGGCAAGGAATACGAGCAGTACTTC. Encoded protein: CSAGKEYEQYF. This sequence joins TRBV29-1 and TRBJ2-7; D is unclear. Trimming stripped 7 bases from V and 4 bases from J, with 11 bases between. The CDR3 spans 11 residues. CDR1 and CDR2 from the germline V gene are SQVTM and ANQGSEA.